The T cell receptor (beta chain) described here comes from a study of blood T cell repertoires in COVID-19. Study background: The United States, Italy and Spain provided the acute and convalescent COVID-19 samples. PBMCs, B-cell-depleted T cells, or T cells were the source of the cDNA or gDNA that made up the material.

The CDR3 is 16 residues long. The junction had 5 bases not matched to a gene; V was cut back by 5 bases and J by 4 bases. CDR1 LGHDT and CDR2 YNNKEL come from the germline V gene (reference sequence). In its sample, this clone was seen once. Methods used by the authors: Amplified reference gene primers provided the basis for estimating nucleated cell counts. Assay: immunoSEQ multiplex PCR; the TCRdb copy retains only in-frame clones and omits some. Clone size and the V and J calls come from that table; the DNA yielded D and trimming. Here the sample spans around 230,000 clones, roughly 83% being singletons.

The specimen sequenced was peripheral blood. This TCR derives from a middle-aged man with acute or convalescent COVID-19. V usage is TRBV3-1 (or the pseudogene TRBV3-2) and J usage is TRBJ2-2, with TRBD2 matching over 12 bases. CDR3 in amino acids: CASSNGLAGSTGELFF. In DNA form, the CDR3 reads TGTGCCAGCAGCAACGGACTAGCGGGAAGCACCGGGGAGCTGTTTTTT.